Detailed here is one T cell receptor (beta chain). The sample originates from a study of shared clonotypes between healthy human individuals. CDR1 and CDR2 from the germline V gene are MGHRA and YSYEKL. The CDR3 consists of 15 residues. The V end was cut by 9 bases, the J end by 4 bases, with 21 bases between. CD8 cells regarded as naive lacked CD45RO, were positively chosen for CCR7, and omitted terminally differentiated effector memory CD45RA+ cells. Produced via immunoSEQ multiplex PCR; TCRdb's table is partial and in-frame only. The sample has around 2,100,000 clones, about 95% seen once; the top ten hold roughly 1.2%.

Sequenced material: naive CD8+ T cells sorted from blood. The chain carries TRBV4-1 and TRBJ1-2; weak D call: TRBD1 (5 bases). This TCR came from a man aged 18 to 30 in good health. CDR3 loop: CASRSRDVLAYGYTF. DNA for the CDR3: TGCGCCAGTAGAAGTCGGGACGTCCTCGCCTATGGCTACACCTTC.